This TCR beta chain was documented in a study of identical twins. TCRdb reanalysed the 5' RACE reads using MiXCR and keeps one entry per CDR3 protein. The sample consists of about 690,000 distinct CDR3 sequences, 21% of them appearing once. This clonotype was picked up a small number of times. The same sample was also studied in work on T cells expressing NK-cell markers.

Sequenced sample: PBMCs. The receptor was isolated from a young woman in good health.

CDR3 in amino acids: CAISPDRDDTQYF. CDR3 nucleotides: TGTGCCATCAGTCCGGACAGGGACGATACGCAGTATTTT. The J gene is TRBJ2-3, the V gene TRBV10-3, with 8 bases lining up with TRBD1. Unmatched junction bases numbered 4, after V lost 5 bases and J lost 6 bases. The CDR3 length is 13 residues. Germline values: CDR1 ENHRY, CDR2 SYGVKD.